This TCR beta chain was obtained from a study of Ad26.COV2.S vaccination and SARS-CoV-2 variants. Study details: Recipients of Ad26.COV2.S got it intramuscularly, once or twice 56 days apart. Study-level findings and limits: While placebo recipients had lower spike-specific TCR breadth, vaccine recipients had more. Analytic work on TCR breadth and depth might have understated the full extent of total T cell responses.

Treatment in this sample: 15 to 20 received Ad26.COV2.S at low or high dose, single or two shots; 5 received placebo; per-sample allocation not given. Day 63 after the first vaccine or placebo injection was the time point for sampling. An Ad26 vector expressing Wuhan-strain SARS-CoV-2 spike served as the vaccine. Note on this clone: The antigen is not known.

This CDR3 has 15 amino acids. The V and J ends lost 3 bases and 0 bases, in that order; junction bases with no gene match: 5. CDR1 and CDR2 from the germline V gene are DFQATT and SNEGSKA (reference sequence). Profiling relied on immunoSEQ multiplex PCR, and the TCRdb table lists in-frame clones only, not all of them. The sample carries over 300,000 clones, 83% recorded once. V and J are TRBV20-1 and TRBJ2-3; 8 nucleotides align to TRBD2. This sample comprised peripheral blood, obtained in a trial of Ad26.COV2.S vaccine versus placebo. The receptor comes from a person between 18 and 60 years old who received the Ad26.COV2.S COVID-19 vaccine or a placebo. The CDR3 loop reads CSASPGLGSTDTQYF. The CDR3 nucleotides read TGCAGTGCTAGTCCGGGACTAGGAAGCACAGATACGCAGTATTTT.